This T cell receptor beta chain comes out of a study of T cells in Graves' hyperthyroidism and ophthalmopathy. Study-wide context: Peripheral blood sampling occurred at initial diagnosis, before any treatment. Study-wide points: A 13 V-J signature model discriminated ophthalmopathy versus stable hyperthyroidism.

Amplification yielded TCR beta CDR3 regions, with RNA transcripts as the source. TCR CDR3 regions were first amplified by RT-PCR with HTBI primers. In TCRdb, the multiplex PCR reads were re-called with MiXCR into one record per CDR3 protein. The table includes some 530,000 distinct CDR3 sequences, 20% to 25% detected once. This clonotype turned up a few times. The antigen remains undetermined. Ophthalmopathy patients all had a Clinical Activity Score of at least 3, a NOSPECS grade of at least 4 and disease under 3 months old. The diagnostic basis comprised clinical symptoms, serum thyroxine and TRAb, thyroid ultrasound and orbital computed tomography. The length of the CDR3 is 14 residues. Trimming took 6 bases from V and 9 from J, leaving 21 bases between them. CDR1 and CDR2 from the germline V gene are LNHDA and SQIVND (reference sequence).

Sequenced material: blood. The receptor was isolated from an older woman with Graves' ophthalmopathy. The rearrangement uses TRBV19 and TRBJ2-7, with D perhaps being TRBD1 or TRBD2 (5 bases each). This chain's CDR3 is CASSPTGPGSGQYF. The DNA for the CDR3 is TGTGCCAGTAGCCCTACGGGACCGGGATCTGGGCAGTACTTC.